This T cell receptor beta chain was identified during a study of PD-1 blockade in classical Hodgkin lymphoma. Points from the study as a whole: Complete responders matched newly diagnosed patients in baseline diversity. Excluded were patients who started nivolumab under 1 year after ASCT, a group that had lower diversity. Newly diagnosed patients reportedly had lower baseline TCR diversity than healthy donors.

Produced via immunoSEQ multiplex PCR; TCRdb's table is partial and in-frame only. The sample consists of roughly 30,000 clones, about 88% of them appearing once. The time point is: cycle 4 day 1 (C4D1), after five to seven weeks of nivolumab. Every one of the patients relapsed after autologous stem cell transplantation (brentuximab vedotin exposure was variable). Thawed PBMCs were the source of CD4+ T cells, purified by magnetic negative selection. The CDR3 totals 17 residues. Per the germline V gene, CDR1 is MNHEY and CDR2 is SMNVEV (reference sequence). The V and J ends lost 0 bases and 7 bases respectively, with 19 bases between them. Comments on this clone: Its antigen is currently unknown.

The TCR comes from a human donor with classical Hodgkin lymphoma. The rearrangement joins TRBV27 to TRBJ2-1; D is tentatively TRBD1 or TRBD2 (5 bases each). The starting material was CD4+ T cells from blood, obtained before the fourth cycle of nivolumab. In nucleotides, the CDR3 is TGTGCCAGCAGTTTATCGAGGGGACGGCATATGTCAAATGAGCAGTTCTTC. Protein sequence: CASSLSRGRHMSNEQFF.